The 22 T cell receptor beta chains listed next were all sequenced from one sample in a study of T cells in Graves' hyperthyroidism and ophthalmopathy. RNA transcripts were the template for amplifying TCR beta CDR3 regions. HTBI primers were used for first-round RT-PCR of the TCR CDR3. Each CDR3 protein is one row after TCRdb ran MiXCR on the multiplex PCR reads. This table has around 300,000 distinct CDR3 sequences, about 20% appearing once. Input material: blood. These receptors were taken from a man aged 30-40 years with Graves' ophthalmopathy.

Comment on this clonotype: A much larger clonotype is one base distant, so this may be a read error. The CDR3 region has the DNA TGTGCCAGCAGCTTTGGACTAGCGGGAGCCCGGGAGACCCGGTACTTC. It is translated as CASSFGLAGARETRYF. V usage is TRBV11-2 and J usage is TRBJ2-5; TRBD2 matches 13 bases. The CDR3 has 16 residues. Germline loops: CDR1 SGHAT, CDR2 FQNNGV.

This clonotype was seen only a few times. The rearrangement uses TRBV20-1 and TRBJ1-2; D not certain. The germline V and J ends were trimmed by 6 bases and 3 bases, with 17 bases remaining between them. The germline CDR1 and CDR2 sequences are DFQATT and SNEGSKA (reference sequence). The CDR3 runs 14 residues. CDR3 DNA sequence: TGCAGTGCCGGGCTATCGGACGTGGACTATGGCTACACCTTC. Translated: CSAGLSDVDYGYTF.

A few counts support this clonotype. The chain carries TRBV6-1 and TRBJ2-2; 9 nucleotides match TRBD2. This CDR3 contains 16 residues. Germline values: CDR1 MNHNS, CDR2 SASEGT. Trimming took 6 bases from V and 2 from J; bases not matched to a gene: 7. CDR3: CASRPRLAVNTGELFF. CDR3 coding DNA: TGTGCCAGCAGGCCTCGACTAGCGGTTAACACCGGGGAGCTGTTTTTT.

This clonotype appeared many times. The chain employs TRBV9 and TRBJ2-7, with 8 bases fitting TRBD2. Germline CDR1 is SGDLS and CDR2 is YYNGEE. The CDR3 sequence is 16 residues long. V was pared by 3 bases and J by 1 base, with 9 bases of the junction left unmatched. CDR3 loop: CASSDGGTGGSYEQYF. The CDR3 bases are TGTGCCAGCAGCGATGGTGGTACGGGAGGGTCCTACGAGCAGTACTTC.

This clonotype has more than one count but fewer than ten. The chain couples TRBV7-9 to TRBJ1-2; 7 bases fit TRBD1. Germline V lookup: CDR1 SEHNR, CDR2 FQNEAQ (reference sequence). Unmatched junction bases numbered 4, after V lost 5 bases and J lost 7 bases. The CDR3 has 12 amino acids. The CDR3 nucleotides read TGTGCCAGCAGCCCGGACAGGAGTGGCTACACCTTC. Its protein product is CASSPDRSGYTF.

The rearrangement links TRBV12-3 or TRBV12-4 to TRBJ2-1; tentatively, D is TRBD2 (6 bases). V lost 4 bases and J lost 1, with 11 bases in between. This CDR3 region has 15 residues. CDR3 bases: TGTGCCAGCAGTTACACTAGCCCGTCCTACAATGAGCAGTTCTTC. It specifies CASSYTSPSYNEQFF.

This chain joins TRBV6-1 and TRBJ2-2; D gene unclear. The germline V and J ends were trimmed by 5 bases and 4 bases, with 5 bases remaining between them. The CDR3 extends over 12 amino acids. CDR1 is MNHNS and CDR2 is SASEGT in the germline V gene. CDR3: CASSWGTGELFF. For the CDR3, the DNA is TGTGCCAGCAGTTGGGGCACCGGGGAGCTGTTTTTT.

This clonotype was seen many times. The chain combines TRBV20-1 with TRBJ2-7, with TRBD2 identical over 11 bases. Germline V gives CDR1 DFQATT, CDR2 SNEGSKA (reference sequence). J was trimmed by 3 bases and V by 0 bases; bases with no gene match: 4. The CDR3 extends over 15 amino acids. The CDR3 DNA reads as TGCAGTGCTAGAGATCCTACTAGCGGGGGCTACGAGCAGTACTTC. Protein: CSARDPTSGGYEQYF.

The rearrangement joins TRBV3-1 to TRBJ2-7; tentatively, D is TRBD1 (6 bases). Germline V gene lookup returns CDR1 LGHDT and CDR2 YNNKEL (reference sequence). V lost 0 bases and J 3 bases, leaving 21 bases between the germline ends. This CDR3 is 18 amino acids long. In DNA form, the CDR3 reads TGTGCCAGCAGCCAAGATCTTATATCGGGCAGGGGCAGCTACGAGCAGTACTTC. Encoded protein: CASSQDLISGRGSYEQYF.

This clonotype occurred many times. The chain carries TRBV20-1 and TRBJ2-7; TRBD2 matches 8 bases. This CDR3 region has 14 residues. CDR1 DFQATT and CDR2 SNEGSKA come from the germline V gene (reference sequence). V trimming: 0 bases; J trimming: 4 bases; junction bases outside the gene matches: 5. In nucleotides, the CDR3 is TGCAGTGCTAGAGAGGGATCGGGAGGGTACGAGCAGTACTTC. As protein: CSAREGSGGYEQYF.

This clonotype was picked up many times. The chain employs TRBV18 and TRBJ2-7; D uncertain. The CDR3 is made up of 13 amino acids. V was trimmed by 2 bases and J by 1 base, leaving 6 bases between them. Germline V CDR1 and CDR2: KGHSH, LQKENI. CDR3 nucleotides: TGTGCCAGCTCACCAGGCAGATCCTACGAGCAGTACTTC. It codes for CASSPGRSYEQYF.

The chain uses TRBV6-4 and TRBJ2-3; a weak D match, TRBD2 (5 bases). The CDR3 contains 14 residues. Deletions cut 4 bases from V and 2 bases from J, with 10 bases between. Germline V gives CDR1 MRHNA, CDR2 SNTAGT. CDR3 in DNA: TGTGCCAGCAGTGTGGGAGATACCACAGATACGCAGTATTTT. It translates to CASSVGDTTDTQYF.

This clonotype was observed a few times. This sequence joins TRBV5-1 and TRBJ2-5; 7 bases fit TRBD2. CDR3 length equals 15 residues. Losses at the gene ends were 4 bases for V and 1 base for J; bases not matched to a gene: 7. CDR1 is SGHRS, CDR2 YFSETQ, per germline. CDR3 loop: CASSGSGHLQETQYF. The CDR3 region has the DNA TGCGCCAGCAGCGGTAGCGGGCACCTCCAAGAGACCCAGTACTTC. Full variable domain (rest looked up from reference TRBV5-1 and TRBJ2-5): KAGVTQTPRYLIKTRGQQVTLSCSPISGHRSVSWYQQTPGQGLQFLFEYFSETQRNKGNFPGRFSGRQFSNSRSEMNVSTLELGDSALYLCASSGSGHLQETQYFGPGTRLLVL.

At least ten counts were recorded for this clonotype. The chain carries TRBV2 and TRBJ2-7; 8 bases line up with TRBD2. This CDR3 is 15 amino acids long. Germline CDR1 SNHLY, CDR2 FYNNEI. Losses at the gene ends were 6 bases for V and 6 bases for J; bases not matched to a gene: 13. As DNA, the CDR3 is TGTGCCAGCAGGGGGACGGGAGGGCCGGGGTCCGAGCAGTACTTC. Translated: CASRGTGGPGSEQYF. Full variable domain (remainder filled in from reference TRBV2 and TRBJ2-7): EPEVTQTPSHQVTQMGQEVILRCVPISNHLYFYWYRQILGQKVEFLVSFYNNEISEKSEIFDDQFSVERPDGSNFTLKIRSTKLEDSAMYFCASRGTGGPGSEQYFGPGTRLTVT.

This clonotype has only a few counts. V and J are TRBV5-6 and TRBJ2-6; D gene uncertain. Trimming took off 10 bases at V and 4 bases at J, with 12 bases between the two ends. Germline assignment: CDR1 SGHDT and CDR2 YYEEEE. This CDR3 contains 13 residues. CDR3 sequence: CASRKLGANVLTF. For the CDR3, the DNA is TGTGCCTCTCGGAAACTAGGGGCCAACGTCCTGACTTTC.

This clonotype showed up many times. The rearrangement uses TRBV20-1 and TRBJ2-5; TRBD2 matches at 10 bases. Per the germline V gene, CDR1 is DFQATT and CDR2 is SNEGSKA (reference sequence). The CDR3 is 15 residues long. Germline trimming cut 6 bases from V and 0 bases from J; bases unmatched to any gene: 7. The CDR3 sequence is CSATTSGTYQETQYF. For the CDR3, the DNA is TGCAGTGCCACCACTAGCGGGACGTACCAAGAGACCCAGTACTTC.

The genes are TRBV18 and TRBJ2-7, with D possibly TRBD1 on 5 matching bases. Trimming removed 4 bases at V and 3 bases at J, with 10 bases between. The CDR3 has 13 amino acids. The germline CDR1 and CDR2 sequences are KGHSH and LQKENI. In nucleotides, the CDR3 is TGTGCCAGCTCACGTCAGCAGGGCTACGAGCAGTACTTC. This translates into CASSRQQGYEQYF.

The sample holds many counts of this clonotype. V and J are TRBV11-3 and TRBJ1-2; 10 bases match TRBD1. Germline lookup yields CDR1 SGHNT and CDR2 YENEEA. The length of the CDR3 is 16 residues. J gave up 2 bases and V 4 bases, and 7 bases lay outside the gene matches. The DNA for the CDR3 is TGTGCCAGCAGCTCCCTCGGGACAGGGGCGAACTATGGCTACACCTTC. Residues: CASSSLGTGANYGYTF.

This clonotype was seen many times. The chain is built from TRBV20-1 and TRBJ2-1; 13 bases map to TRBD2. CDR3 length: 12 residues. CDR1 and CDR2 (germline): DFQATT, SNEGSKA (reference sequence). The junction had 7 bases not matched to a gene; V was cut back by 5 bases and J by 15 bases. CDR3 sequence (DNA): TGCAGTGCTGAAACTAGCGGGAGGGCCGTGTTCTTC. This gives the protein CSAETSGRAVFF.

This clonotype was seen many times. The J gene is TRBJ2-1, the V gene TRBV6-1, with a weak D call TRBD1 (6 bases). The CDR3 has 16 residues. CDR1 is MNHNS, CDR2 SASEGT, per germline. The V gene lost 5 bases and the J gene lost 6 bases, with 20 bases spanning the gap. The CDR3 nucleotides are TGTGCCAGCAGTATGGACAGTCCCCCGATCAGCAATGAGCAGTTCTTC. It codes for CASSMDSPPISNEQFF.

On this clonotype: The junction and the germline gene differ at one end; a read error may be behind it. The chain links TRBV20-1 to TRBJ2-1, with a weak D call TRBD2 (5 bases). The CDR3 is made up of 12 amino acids. CDR1 is DFQATT, CDR2 SNEGSKA, per germline (reference sequence). The CDR3 loop is CGAPGGLNEQFF. In nucleotides, the CDR3 is TGCGGTGCTCCAGGAGGTCTCAATGAGCAGTTCTTC.

The rearrangement links TRBV2 to TRBJ2-1, with 8 bases aligning to TRBD2. CDR1 and CDR2 from the germline V gene are SNHLY and FYNNEI. The trim removed 11 bases at V and 10 bases at J, leaving 13 bases unmatched. The CDR3 is made up of 13 amino acids. The CDR3 sequence: CASTREGQWEQFF. As DNA, the CDR3 is TGTGCCTCGACTCGGGAGGGGCAATGGGAGCAGTTCTTC.